The rows below give T cell receptor beta chains drawn from one sample of a study of blood T cell repertoires in COVID-19. The assay was immunoSEQ multiplex PCR, and TCRdb's table has in-frame clones only and misses some. The sample lists roughly 300,000 clones, approximately 85% occurring once. The sequenced material came from peripheral blood. The receptors come from a woman in her 50s with acute or convalescent COVID-19. The CDR3 runs from the conserved cysteine through the conserved F or W. The D gene is left open where the match is weak. The size entry is marked missing in some rows and otherwise reads once, few, many or a size class.

abundance: -
d_gene: -
len: 13
v_gene: TRBV25-1
j_gene: TRBJ1-4
CDR3nt: TGTGCCAGCAGGAGAGCAACTAATGAAAAACTGTTTTTT
CDR3aa: CASRRATNEKLFF

abundance: -
d_gene: -
len: 11
v_gene: TRBV6-5
j_gene: TRBJ1-2
CDR3nt: TGTGCCAGCACACAGGATTATGGCTACACCTTC
CDR3aa: CASTQDYGYTF

abundance: -
d_gene: -
len: 12
v_gene: TRBV27
j_gene: TRBJ1-2
CDR3nt: TGTGCCAGCACGGGACAAGACTATGGCTACACCTTC
CDR3aa: CASTGQDYGYTF

abundance: -
d_gene: TRBD2
len: 19
v_gene: TRBV4-2
j_gene: TRBJ2-3
CDR3nt: TGTGCCAGCAGCCTCAGGGGACTAGCGGGAGGTGTAGGCACAGATACGCAGTATTTT
CDR3aa: CASSLRGLAGGVGTDTQYF

abundance: -
d_gene: -
len: 21
v_gene: TRBV10-3
j_gene: TRBJ1-2
CDR3nt: TGTGCCATCAGTGAGTCGATTATCGCCGGTGAGGACTGGCGGGGTAACTATGGCTACACCTTC
CDR3aa: CAISESIIAGEDWRGNYGYTF

abundance: -
d_gene: -
len: 15
v_gene: TRBV3-1/TRBV3-2
j_gene: TRBJ1-2
CDR3nt: TGTGCCAGCAGCCAAGTGGACTCTTTCAACTATGGCTACACCTTC
CDR3aa: CASSQVDSFNYGYTF

abundance: -
d_gene: TRBD2
len: 14
v_gene: TRBV27
j_gene: TRBJ2-7
CDR3nt: TGTGCCAGCAGTTTAAGTCTAGCGGCCTACGAGCAGTACTTC
CDR3aa: CASSLSLAAYEQYF

abundance: once
d_gene: -
len: 14
v_gene: TRBV27
j_gene: TRBJ1-6
CDR3nt: TGTGCCAGCAGTGGATGGGCTTATAATTCACCCCTCCACTTT
CDR3aa: CASSGWAYNSPLHF

abundance: -
d_gene: -
len: 15
v_gene: TRBV6-5
j_gene: TRBJ2-7
CDR3nt: TGTGCCAGCAGGGGAGCGACCCTTCTATCCTACGAGCAGTACTTC
CDR3aa: CASRGATLLSYEQYF

abundance: -
d_gene: TRBD2
len: 18
v_gene: TRBV3-1/TRBV3-2
j_gene: TRBJ2-7
CDR3nt: TGTGCCAGCAGCCCGGGACTAGCGGGATGGACCTCCTCCTACGAGCAGTACTTC
CDR3aa: CASSPGLAGWTSSYEQYF

abundance: -
d_gene: TRBD1
len: 14
v_gene: TRBV19
j_gene: TRBJ1-6
CDR3nt: TGTGCCAGTAGGATCGGGACAGGGGATTCACCCCTCCACTTT
CDR3aa: CASRIGTGDSPLHF

abundance: few
d_gene: TRBD1
len: 16
v_gene: TRBV5-5
j_gene: TRBJ2-7
CDR3nt: TGTGCCAGCAGCCATCCCAACCGGGACAGGGGGTACGAGCAGTACTTC
CDR3aa: CASSHPNRDRGYEQYF

abundance: -
d_gene: -
len: 15
v_gene: TRBV5-1
j_gene: TRBJ1-4
CDR3nt: TGCGCCAGCAGCTTGCAGGCAGGGAGGGATGAAAAACTGTTTTTT
CDR3aa: CASSLQAGRDEKLFF

abundance: -
d_gene: TRBD2
len: 14
v_gene: TRBV5-1
j_gene: TRBJ2-7
CDR3nt: TGCGCCAGCAGCTTGGGTACTAGCGGCTACGAGCAGTACTTC
CDR3aa: CASSLGTSGYEQYF

abundance: -
d_gene: -
len: 14
v_gene: TRBV7-3
j_gene: TRBJ2-1
CDR3nt: TGTGCCAGCAGCCCACCCGGGTCCTACAATGAGCAGTTCTTC
CDR3aa: CASSPPGSYNEQFF

abundance: -
d_gene: TRBD1
len: 19
v_gene: TRBV27
j_gene: TRBJ1-1
CDR3nt: TGTGCCAGCAGTTTGGACAGGGGGCGCCGGGGGGGACGGAACACTGAAGCTTTCTTT
CDR3aa: CASSLDRGRRGGRNTEAFF

abundance: once
d_gene: TRBD2
len: 15
v_gene: TRBV19
j_gene: TRBJ2-5
CDR3nt: TGTGCCAGCGTAGTAGGGACTAGCTACAAAGAGACCCAGTACTTC
CDR3aa: CASVVGTSYKETQYF

abundance: -
d_gene: TRBD1
len: 15
v_gene: TRBV24-1
j_gene: TRBJ2-7
CDR3nt: TGTGCCACCAGTCCGTCCGGGACAGGGAAATTCGAGCAGTACTTC
CDR3aa: CATSPSGTGKFEQYF

abundance: -
d_gene: -
len: 15
v_gene: TRBV6-5
j_gene: TRBJ1-5
CDR3nt: TGTGCCAGCAGTCTCGTACACCATAGCAATCAGCCCCAGCATTTT
CDR3aa: CASSLVHHSNQPQHF

abundance: -
d_gene: TRBD1
len: 16
v_gene: TRBV19
j_gene: TRBJ1-2
CDR3nt: TGTGCCAGTAGTATCCCAGGCTCCGGGACAGGGGATGGCTACACCTTC
CDR3aa: CASSIPGSGTGDGYTF

abundance: -
d_gene: TRBD2
len: 16
v_gene: TRBV19
j_gene: TRBJ2-7
CDR3nt: TGTGCCAGTAGTATATTGTGGTCTAGCGGGATGTACGAGCAGTACTTC
CDR3aa: CASSILWSSGMYEQYF

abundance: -
d_gene: -
len: 13
v_gene: TRBV3-1/TRBV3-2
j_gene: TRBJ2-3
CDR3nt: TGTGCCAGCAGCGGGAGGTTTGGAGATACGCAGTATTTT
CDR3aa: CASSGRFGDTQYF

abundance: -
d_gene: -
len: 17
v_gene: TRBV12-5
j_gene: TRBJ1-5
CDR3nt: TGTGCTAGTGGTTTGGACAGAGGGGGGGTTAGCAATCAGCCCCAGCATTTT
CDR3aa: CASGLDRGGVSNQPQHF

abundance: -
d_gene: TRBD1
len: 15
v_gene: TRBV28
j_gene: TRBJ2-5
CDR3nt: TGTGCCAGCAGAACCCCGGGACAGGGGGGTGAGACCCAGTACTTC
CDR3aa: CASRTPGQGGETQYF

abundance: -
d_gene: -
len: 14
v_gene: TRBV6-2/TRBV6-3
j_gene: TRBJ2-5
CDR3nt: TGTGCCAGCAGCACTAGAACCTTGGAAGAGACCCAGTACTTC
CDR3aa: CASSTRTLEETQYF

abundance: few
d_gene: -
len: 15
v_gene: TRBV6-5
j_gene: TRBJ1-5
CDR3nt: TGTGCCAGCAGTTACTCGACTCCTAGGGGGCAGCCCCAGCATTTT
CDR3aa: CASSYSTPRGQPQHF

abundance: -
d_gene: -
len: 15
v_gene: TRBV11-3
j_gene: TRBJ2-3
CDR3nt: TGTGCCAGCAGCCGGTCAGGCCCAGGGGCAGATACGCAGTATTTT
CDR3aa: CASSRSGPGADTQYF

abundance: few
d_gene: TRBD1
len: 12
v_gene: TRBV6-5
j_gene: TRBJ1-2
CDR3nt: TGTGCCAGCAGTTCGGACAGGGTTGGCTACACCTTC
CDR3aa: CASSSDRVGYTF